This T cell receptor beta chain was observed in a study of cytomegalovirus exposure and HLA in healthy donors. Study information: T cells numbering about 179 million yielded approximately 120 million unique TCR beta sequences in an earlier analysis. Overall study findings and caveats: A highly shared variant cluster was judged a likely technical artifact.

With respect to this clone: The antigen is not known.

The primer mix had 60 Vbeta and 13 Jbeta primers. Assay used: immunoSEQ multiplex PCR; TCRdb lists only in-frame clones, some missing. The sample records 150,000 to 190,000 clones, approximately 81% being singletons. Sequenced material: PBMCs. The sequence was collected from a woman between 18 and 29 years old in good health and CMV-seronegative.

CDR3 loop: CASSPGLVGEQYF. For the CDR3, the DNA is TGTGCCAGTAGTCCCGGACTAGTCGGCGAGCAGTACTTC. The genes are TRBV19 and TRBJ2-7; 7 bases fit TRBD2. V shed 5 bases and J 6 bases; nucleotides not matched to a gene: 7. From germline, CDR1 is LNHDA and CDR2 SQIVND (reference sequence). CDR3 length: 13 residues.